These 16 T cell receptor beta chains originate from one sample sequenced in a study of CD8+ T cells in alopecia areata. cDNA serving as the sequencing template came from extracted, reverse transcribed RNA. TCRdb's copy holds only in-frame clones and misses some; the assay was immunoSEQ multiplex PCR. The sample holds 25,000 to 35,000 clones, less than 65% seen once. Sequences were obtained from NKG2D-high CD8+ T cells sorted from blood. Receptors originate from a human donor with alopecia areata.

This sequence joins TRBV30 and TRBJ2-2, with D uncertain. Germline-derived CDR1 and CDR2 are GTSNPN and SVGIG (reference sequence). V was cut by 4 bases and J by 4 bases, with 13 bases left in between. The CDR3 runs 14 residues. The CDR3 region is CAWNGGIGTGELFF. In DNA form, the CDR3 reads TGTGCCTGGAACGGTGGGATAGGCACCGGGGAGCTGTTTTTT.

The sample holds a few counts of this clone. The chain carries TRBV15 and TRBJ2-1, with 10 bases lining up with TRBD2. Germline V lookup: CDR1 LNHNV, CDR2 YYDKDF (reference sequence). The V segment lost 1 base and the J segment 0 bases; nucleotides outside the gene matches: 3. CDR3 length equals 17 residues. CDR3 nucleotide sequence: TGTGCCACCAGCAGAGGGACTAGCGGAAGCTCCTACAATGAGCAGTTCTTC. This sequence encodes CATSRGTSGSSYNEQFF.

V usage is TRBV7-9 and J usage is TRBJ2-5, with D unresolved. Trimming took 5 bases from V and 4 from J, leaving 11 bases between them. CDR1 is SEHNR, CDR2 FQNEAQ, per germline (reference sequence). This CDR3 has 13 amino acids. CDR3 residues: CASSPQATETQYF. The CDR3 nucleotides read TGTGCCAGCAGCCCCCAGGCCACAGAGACCCAGTACTTC.

For the CDR3, the DNA is TGTGCCAGCAGTCAAATCATACCGTATGGGACAGGAGAAAAACTGTTTTTT. As protein: CASSQIIPYGTGEKLFF. V gene TRBV7-9 combines with J gene TRBJ1-4; TRBD1 agrees at 8 bases. Germline V gene sequence: CDR1 SEHNR, CDR2 FQNEAQ (reference sequence). The CDR3 has 17 residues. V shed 6 bases, J shed 8 bases, and the junction held 17 bases outside the gene matches.

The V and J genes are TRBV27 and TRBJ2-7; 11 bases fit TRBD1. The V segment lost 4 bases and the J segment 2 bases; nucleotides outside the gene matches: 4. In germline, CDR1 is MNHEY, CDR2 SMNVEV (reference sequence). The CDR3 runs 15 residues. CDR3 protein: CASSSGQGATYEQYF. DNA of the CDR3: TGTGCCAGCAGTTCAGGACAGGGGGCGACCTACGAGCAGTACTTC.

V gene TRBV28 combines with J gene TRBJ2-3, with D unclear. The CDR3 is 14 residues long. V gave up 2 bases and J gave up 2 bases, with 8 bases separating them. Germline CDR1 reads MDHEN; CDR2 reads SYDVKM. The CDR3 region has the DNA TGTGCCAGCAGTTTAGGGCTCCTCACAGATACGCAGTATTTT. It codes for CASSLGLLTDTQYF.

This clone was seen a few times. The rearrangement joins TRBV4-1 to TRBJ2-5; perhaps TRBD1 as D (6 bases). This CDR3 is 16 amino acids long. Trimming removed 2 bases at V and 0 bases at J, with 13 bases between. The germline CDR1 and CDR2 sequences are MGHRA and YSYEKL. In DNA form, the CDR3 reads TGCGCCAGCAGCCAAACCCGGGACAACTACCAAGAGACCCAGTACTTC. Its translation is CASSQTRDNYQETQYF.

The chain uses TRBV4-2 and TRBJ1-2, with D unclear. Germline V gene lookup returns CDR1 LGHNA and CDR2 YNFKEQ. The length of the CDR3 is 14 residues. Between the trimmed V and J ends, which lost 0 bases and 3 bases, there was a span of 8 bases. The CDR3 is CASSQEEADYGYTF. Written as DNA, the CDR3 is TGTGCCAGCAGCCAAGAAGAGGCAGACTATGGCTACACCTTC.

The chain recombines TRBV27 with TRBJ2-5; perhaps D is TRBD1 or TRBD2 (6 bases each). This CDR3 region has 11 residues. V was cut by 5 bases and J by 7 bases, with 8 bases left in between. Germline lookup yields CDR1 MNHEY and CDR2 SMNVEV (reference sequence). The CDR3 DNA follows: TGTGCCAGCAGTCCGGGGGCGACCCAGTACTTC. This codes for CASSPGATQYF.

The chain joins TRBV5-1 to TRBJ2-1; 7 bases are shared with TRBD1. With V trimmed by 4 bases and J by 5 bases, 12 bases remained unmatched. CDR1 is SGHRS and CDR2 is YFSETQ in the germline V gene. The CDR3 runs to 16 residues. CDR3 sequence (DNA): TGCGCCAGCAGCGTTAACTGGGGACAGCTAAACAATGAGCAGTTCTTC. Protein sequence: CASSVNWGQLNNEQFF.

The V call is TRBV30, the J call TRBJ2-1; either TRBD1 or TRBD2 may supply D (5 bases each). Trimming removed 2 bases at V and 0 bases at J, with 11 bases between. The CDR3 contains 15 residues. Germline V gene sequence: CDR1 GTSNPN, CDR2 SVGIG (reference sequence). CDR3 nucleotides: TGTGCCTGGAGTCGAGGGGAAAGCTCCTACAATGAGCAGTTCTTC. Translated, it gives CAWSRGESSYNEQFF.

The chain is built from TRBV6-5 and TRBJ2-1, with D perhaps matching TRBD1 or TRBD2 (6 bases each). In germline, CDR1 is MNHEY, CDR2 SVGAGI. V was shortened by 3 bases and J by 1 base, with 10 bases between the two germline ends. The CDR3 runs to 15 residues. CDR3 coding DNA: TGTGCCAGCAGTTATGGGGGGCGGTCCTACAATGAGCAGTTCTTC. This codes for CASSYGGRSYNEQFF.

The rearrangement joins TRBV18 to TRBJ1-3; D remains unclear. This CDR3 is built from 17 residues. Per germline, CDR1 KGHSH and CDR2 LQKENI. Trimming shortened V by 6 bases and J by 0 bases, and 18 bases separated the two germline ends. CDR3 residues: CASSPSRRNPSGNTIYF. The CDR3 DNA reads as TGTGCCAGCTCCCCTTCGCGCAGGAACCCCTCTGGAAACACCATATATTTT.

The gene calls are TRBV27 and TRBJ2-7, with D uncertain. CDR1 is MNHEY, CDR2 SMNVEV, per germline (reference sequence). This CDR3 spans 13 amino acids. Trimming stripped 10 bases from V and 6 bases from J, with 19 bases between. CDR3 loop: CATHPHYPVEQYF. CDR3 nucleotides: TGTGCCACCCACCCCCACTACCCCGTCGAGCAGTACTTC.

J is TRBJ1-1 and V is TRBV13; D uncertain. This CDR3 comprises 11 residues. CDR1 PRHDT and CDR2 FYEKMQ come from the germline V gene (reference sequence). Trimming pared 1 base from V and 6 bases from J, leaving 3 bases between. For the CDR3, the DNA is TGTGCCAGCAGCTTAGACGCTGAAGCTTTCTTT. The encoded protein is CASSLDAEAFF. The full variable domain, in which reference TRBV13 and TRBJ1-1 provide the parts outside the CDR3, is AAGVIQSPRHLIKEKRETATLKCYPIPRHDTVYWYQQGPGQDPQFLISFYEKMQSDKGSIPDRFSAQQFSDYHSELNMSSLELGDSALYFCASSLDAEAFFGQGTRLTVV.

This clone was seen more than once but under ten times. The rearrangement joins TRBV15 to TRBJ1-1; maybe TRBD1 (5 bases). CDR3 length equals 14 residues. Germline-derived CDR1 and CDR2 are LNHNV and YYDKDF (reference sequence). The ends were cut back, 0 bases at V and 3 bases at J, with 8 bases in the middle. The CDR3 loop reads CATSREGVYTEAFF. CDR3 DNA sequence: TGTGCCACCAGCAGAGAGGGGGTGTACACTGAAGCTTTCTTT.